Listed below are T cell receptor beta chains from one sample, sequenced in a study of blood T cell repertoires in COVID-19. TCRdb's table, derived via immunoSEQ multiplex PCR, lists solely in-frame clones and lacks some. Of around 250,000 clones in the sample, 80% to 90% were seen once. What was sequenced was PBMCs or T cells enriched from blood (not recorded which). The source of these receptors is a woman between 25 and 40 years old who had recovered from COVID-19. Both conserved end residues are part of each CDR3.

length | V | CDR3
16 | TRBV21-1 | CASSKALGGGDNEQFF
15 | TRBV19 | CATRTSGAYGDTQYF
14 | TRBV2 | CASSAGSSYNEQFF
15 | TRBV28 | CASRGRGGGNTEAFF
16 | TRBV7-9 | CASSSRDTDSGNTIYF
15 | TRBV11-3 | CASSSGTGDDTEAFF
14 | TRBV5-6 | CASSYGTGVGEQYF
16 | TRBV24-1 | CATSDPDRGGGGELFF
17 | TRBV28 | CASRLPGQGSYSDGYTF
17 | TRBV11-2 | CASSPISTGRVNTEAFF
14 | TRBV28 | CASSLTDRGTEAFF
15 | TRBV13 | CASSEGARGVNPLHF
15 | TRBV11-1 | CASSSRGGQNEKLFF
14 | TRBV30 | CAWQGQGYTGELFF
22 | TRBV4-3 | CASSQDSRLAGGKSSSTDTQYF
15 | TRBV4-2 | CASSQDLLGGQPQHF
17 | TRBV25-1 | CASSAPGQGRSGNTIYF
18 | TRBV4-2 | CASSQEGFGPRKVDTIYF
13 | TRBV27 | CASSRQGGEKLFF
12 | TRBV12-3/TRBV12-4 | CASTTQDQPQHF
14 | TRBV19 | CASSINFRGSEAFF
15 | TRBV7-9 | CASSLSVPSGETQYF
13 | TRBV5-5 | CASSKGARYGYTF
14 | TRBV7-6 | CASSPYTGGGEAFF
14 | TRBV6-5 | CASTLSWGDYGYTF
15 | TRBV6-5 | CASSPGNSGANVLTF
15 | TRBV29-1 | CSVVEMWTRNYEQYF
14 | TRBV6-5 | CASSYSDRNYGYTF
17 | TRBV7-2 | CASSLYPTGVGFNEQFF
12 | TRBV19 | CASMDRGYGYTF
19 | TRBV30 | CAWSEWGTRLLLISGGYTF
16 | TRBV7-3 | CASSLQSGGQIYGYTF
18 | TRBV6-1 | CASSDPGHRMIRTYEQYF
18 | TRBV13 | CASSYKPTKPGQIDGYTF
14 | TRBV10-3 | CAISESGRDTEAFF
15 | TRBV4-2 | CASSQDGTGENIQYF
15 | TRBV15 | CATSRGQGLDQPQHF
17 | TRBV28 | CASSSWGGRDRRYEQYF
14 | TRBV9 | CASSDGTSGTEQYF
16 | TRBV5-4 | CASSRNDRVLGNTIYF
17 | TRBV4-3 | CASSQDHAGEGGDTQYF
14 | TRBV9 | CASSPLGANYGYTF
13 | TRBV29-1 | CSVDTGGRTEAFF
13 | TRBV24-1 | CATSDYRGGVSFF